This note documents a single T cell receptor (beta chain) sequence. This same CDR3 is encoded by further DNA sequences in the sample. Looked up from germline, CDR1 is SGHTA and CDR2 is FQGNSA. Trimming at V came to 5 bases and at J to 8 bases, leaving 13 bases not matched to a gene. The CDR3 covers 16 residues. Clones were read by immunoSEQ multiplex PCR, and TCRdb kept only the in-frame ones, dropping some. The repertoire holds about 120,000 clones, with approximately 93% as singletons. These data come from a study of T cell changes during pregnancy in multiple sclerosis. The TCR sequence derives from a female donor with multiple sclerosis, enrolled in a pregnancy study. The specimen comprised peripheral blood, sampled before pregnancy. The chain uses TRBV7-2 and TRBJ2-1; 9 bases align to TRBD2. DNA of the CDR3: TGTGCCAGCAGCCTAACCCGCGGGGGGGCGGGCGATGAGCAGTTCTTC. Translating it yields CASSLTRGGAGDEQFF.